What follows are 14 T cell receptor beta chains derived from one specimen sequenced in a study of blood T cell repertoires in COVID-19. Measured with immunoSEQ multiplex PCR; TCRdb has only the in-frame clones, and not every one. In the table there are roughly 38,000 clones, roughly 78% of which are singletons. Source material: peripheral blood. The receptor set was obtained from a man between 60 and 75 years old with acute or convalescent COVID-19.

In this sample, this clone turned up a few times. J is TRBJ2-3 and V is TRBV6-6, with D maybe TRBD1 (6 bases). Trimming removed 0 bases at V and 0 bases at J, with 10 bases between. The germline gives CDR1 MNHNY, CDR2 SVGAGI (reference sequence). The CDR3 spans 16 residues. The CDR3 spells CASSYSPGVSTDTQYF. For the CDR3, the DNA is TGTGCCAGCAGTTACTCTCCAGGGGTTAGCACAGATACGCAGTATTTT.

The rearrangement uses TRBV2 and TRBJ2-7, with D possibly matching TRBD2 (6 bases). CDR1 is SNHLY and CDR2 is FYNNEI in the germline V gene. This CDR3 spans 13 amino acids. Trimming pared 6 bases from V and 5 bases from J, leaving 14 bases between. The CDR3 reads CASSEDYSHEQYF. CDR3 nucleotide sequence: TGTGCCAGCAGCGAGGACTATTCCCACGAGCAGTACTTC.

This chain uses TRBV25-1 with TRBJ2-5, with D hard to call. V lost 3 bases and J lost 0, with 5 bases in between. This CDR3 region has 13 residues. CDR1 and CDR2 from the germline V gene are MGHDK and SYGVNS. This CDR3 reads CASSDNYQETQYF. The CDR3 DNA follows: TGTGCCAGCAGTGATAACTACCAAGAGACCCAGTACTTC.

This clone was counted a few times. The V gene is TRBV5-5, the J gene TRBJ1-1; D is possibly TRBD1 (5 bases). The CDR3 is made up of 13 amino acids. Per the germline V gene, CDR1 is SGHKS and CDR2 is YYEKEE (reference sequence). V was pared by 0 bases and J by 7 bases, with 10 bases between. CDR3 in amino acids: CASSLGTQGEAFF. CDR3 sequence (DNA): TGTGCCAGCAGCTTGGGCACTCAGGGTGAAGCTTTCTTT. The full variable domain, its missing parts supplied by reference TRBV5-5 and TRBJ1-1, is DAGVTQSPTHLIKTRGQQVTLRCSPISGHKSVSWYQQVLGQGPQFIFQYYEKEERGRGNFPDRFSARQFPNYSSELNVNALLLGDSALYLCASSLGTQGEAFFGQGTRLTVV.

This rearrangement joins TRBV29-1 to TRBJ2-1; D possibly corresponds to TRBD2 (5 bases). Deletions cut 7 bases from V and 5 bases from J, with 15 bases between. There are 13 residues in the CDR3. Looked up from germline, CDR1 is SQVTM and CDR2 is ANQGSEA. DNA of the CDR3: TGCAGCGCAGCGCGGGCCAGGAACAATGAGCAGTTCTTC. Its translation is CSAARARNNEQFF.

CDR3 sequence reads: CATGAGLLSTDTQYF. In DNA form, the CDR3 reads TGTGCCACCGGAGCGGGACTCCTTAGCACAGATACGCAGTATTTT. V usage is TRBV24-1 and J usage is TRBJ2-3; 7 bases fit TRBD2. V trimming: 9 bases; J trimming: 0 bases; junction bases outside the gene matches: 8. This CDR3 is 15 amino acids long. CDR1 is KGHDR and CDR2 is SFDVKD in the germline V gene.

The chain joins TRBV19 to TRBJ1-5; a weak D match, TRBD1 (5 bases). Trimming removed 6 bases at V and 6 bases at J, with 15 bases between. The germline gives CDR1 LNHDA, CDR2 SQIVND (reference sequence). This CDR3 is built from 14 residues. Written as DNA, the CDR3 is TGTGCCAGTAGCCCCTCAGGGTATCGTCAGCCCCAGCATTTT. As protein: CASSPSGYRQPQHF.

The gene calls are TRBV2 and TRBJ1-5; 9 nucleotides agree with TRBD1. CDR1 and CDR2 (germline): SNHLY, FYNNEI. This CDR3 is built from 16 residues. V lost 6 bases to trimming and J lost 4 bases; unmatched junction nucleotides: 10. CDR3 residues: CASRAITGGLNQPQHF. CDR3 nucleotide sequence: TGTGCCAGCAGGGCAATCACAGGGGGCCTAAATCAGCCCCAGCATTTT. Variable domain in full (rest from reference TRBV2 and TRBJ1-5): EPEVTQTPSHQVTQMGQEVILRCVPISNHLYFYWYRQILGQKVEFLVSFYNNEISEKSEIFDDQFSVERPDGSNFTLKIRSTKLEDSAMYFCASRAITGGLNQPQHFGDGTRLSIL.

The chain is built from TRBV6-1 and TRBJ1-1; D is perhaps TRBD1 (5 bases). This CDR3 is built from 14 residues. Looked up from germline, CDR1 is MNHNS and CDR2 is SASEGT. Trimming pared 2 bases from V and 3 bases from J, leaving 10 bases between. CDR3: CASSEKGSDTEAFF. The CDR3 DNA sequence: TGTGCCAGCAGTGAAAAGGGGTCGGACACTGAAGCTTTCTTT.

The J gene is TRBJ1-2, the V gene TRBV12-3 or TRBV12-4; the D gene is possibly TRBD1 (6 bases). The V end was cut by 6 bases, the J end by 5 bases, with 13 bases between. The CDR3 has 13 residues. The CDR3: CASSEQGRYGYTF. CDR3 DNA: TGTGCCAGCAGCGAACAGGGTCGATATGGCTACACCTTC.

This chain links TRBV6-5 with TRBJ2-1; the D is unclear. The CDR3 loop spans 13 amino acids. Per germline, CDR1 MNHEY and CDR2 SVGAGI. The V end lost 7 bases, the J end lost 7 bases, and 14 bases lay between the germline ends. The CDR3 reads CASTLDSSNEQFF. CDR3 in DNA: TGTGCCAGCACGCTAGATTCGAGTAATGAGCAGTTCTTC.

The rearrangement uses TRBV28 and TRBJ2-1; TRBD2 aligns across 9 bases. The CDR3 loop spans 18 amino acids. The ends lost 7 bases at V and 0 bases at J; junction bases unmatched: 13. Germline V gene data show CDR1 as MDHEN and CDR2 as SYDVKM. The CDR3 coding sequence is TGTGCCAGCACTACCTCCAAGACTAGCGGTCGCTCCTACAATGAGCAGTTCTTC. It translates to CASTTSKTSGRSYNEQFF.

V usage is TRBV25-1 and J usage is TRBJ1-5; D unclear. Per germline, CDR1 MGHDK and CDR2 SYGVNS. V shed 5 bases and J shed 4 bases, with 12 bases lying between them. This CDR3 has 14 amino acids. CDR3 sequence reads: CASSYRGMNQPQHF. DNA of the CDR3: TGTGCCAGCAGTTATCGAGGGATGAATCAGCCCCAGCATTTT.

This chain links TRBV6-1 with TRBJ1-3; tentative D call: TRBD1 (6 bases). The germline V gene encodes CDR1 MNHNS and CDR2 SASEGT. The CDR3 is 16 residues long. Trimming left V 3 bases short and J 0 bases short, with 12 bases between. CDR3 residues: CASSDRGPSSGNTIYF. In DNA, the CDR3 is TGTGCCAGCAGTGACAGGGGCCCGAGCTCTGGAAACACCATATATTTT.